This T cell receptor beta chain was captured in a study of OX40 agonist ivuxolimab in advanced cancers. Profiled with immunoSEQ multiplex PCR; TCRdb holds only in-frame clones, not every one. There are tens of thousands of clones in the sample; about 78% occur only once, and 2% to 2.5% lies in the top ten. CDR3 length: 17 amino acids. V is TRBV21-1 and J is TRBJ1-4; the table calls TRBD1, which could not be checked here. TRBV21-1 is termed a pseudogene. Sequences were derived from CD4+ or CD8+ T cells sorted from blood, sampled in a trial of the OX40 agonist ivuxolimab. The TCR was taken from an adult with an advanced solid tumor such as melanoma, head and neck, liver or kidney cancer. The DNA of the CDR3 is TGTGCCAGCAGCAAAACTTGGCAAAACAGAATTAATGAAAAACTGTTTTTT. Translating gives CASSKTWQNRINEKLFF.